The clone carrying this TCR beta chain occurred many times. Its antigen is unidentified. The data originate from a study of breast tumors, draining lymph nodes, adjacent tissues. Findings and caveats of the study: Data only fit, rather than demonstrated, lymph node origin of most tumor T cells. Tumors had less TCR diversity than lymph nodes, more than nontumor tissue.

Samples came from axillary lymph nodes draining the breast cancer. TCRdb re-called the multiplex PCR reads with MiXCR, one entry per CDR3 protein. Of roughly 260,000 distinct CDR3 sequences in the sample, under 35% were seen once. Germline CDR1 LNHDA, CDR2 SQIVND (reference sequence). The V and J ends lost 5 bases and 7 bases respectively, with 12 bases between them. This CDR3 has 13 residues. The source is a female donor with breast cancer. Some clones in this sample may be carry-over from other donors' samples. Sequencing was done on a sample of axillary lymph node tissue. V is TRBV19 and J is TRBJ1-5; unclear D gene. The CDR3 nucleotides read TGTGCCAGTAGTGGGGATCGCGGGCAGCCCCAGCATTTT. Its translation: CASSGDRGQPQHF.